The clone carrying this TCR beta chain was seen only once. Its target is not known. The CDR3 is 16 residues long. The V gene's germline CDR1 is SGHAT and CDR2 FQNNGV. V lost 4 bases, J lost 7 bases, and 10 bases stayed unmatched. The sample comes from a study of long-term antiretroviral therapy in people with HIV. Study-wide results and limits: When set beside controls, HIV repertoires had CDR3 length ranges that were narrower.

Run at survey level, the immunoSEQ assay was version v3.0. TCRdb's copy holds only in-frame clones and misses some; the assay was immunoSEQ multiplex PCR. This table has 15,000 to 20,000 clones, around 81% appearing once. Source: unsorted PBMCs, taken 2.2 years after starting antiretroviral therapy. This TCR came from a man aged 45-60 years with HIV. J is TRBJ2-7 and V is TRBV11-2; 13 bases match TRBD2. CDR3 loop: CASSSVGLAGLLEQYF. The CDR3 nucleotides are TGTGCCAGCAGCTCGGTGGGACTAGCGGGACTCTTGGAGCAGTACTTC.